These 26 T cell receptor beta chains were sequenced from one sample in a study of shared clonotypes between healthy human individuals. Profiled with immunoSEQ multiplex PCR; TCRdb holds only in-frame clones, not every one. The top ten hold around 1.7% of the sample, which has about 2.1 million clones, approximately 92% seen once. The naive CD8 fraction comprised CD45RO-negative cells positively selected for CCR7 and excluded terminally differentiated effector memory CD45RA+ cells. The sample was naive CD8+ T cells from PBMCs. These receptors all come from a man aged 18 to 30 in good health. Some clones in this sample may be carry-over from other donors' samples.

V is TRBV9 and J is TRBJ2-7, with D possibly being TRBD1 (5 bases). The CDR3 extends over 14 amino acids. Germline V lookup: CDR1 SGDLS, CDR2 YYNGEE. Trimming took off 3 bases at V and 5 bases at J, with 15 bases between the two ends. In DNA form, the CDR3 reads TGTGCCAGCAGCGAGAAGGGGCGGATCAACGAGCAGTACTTC. It encodes CASSEKGRINEQYF.

The gene calls are TRBV19 and TRBJ2-2, with 7 bases identical to TRBD2. The CDR3 spans 16 residues. The germline V gene encodes CDR1 LNHDA and CDR2 SQIVND (reference sequence). The V gene end was trimmed by 7 bases and the J gene end by 0 bases; junction bases not matched to a gene: 8. The CDR3 sequence is CASTLTSESNTGELFF. Written as DNA, the CDR3 is TGTGCCAGTACTCTTACTAGCGAATCGAACACCGGGGAGCTGTTTTTT.

V and J are TRBV10-3 and TRBJ2-5; D gene uncertain. Trimming cost V 6 bases and J 3 bases, with 14 bases left between them. The CDR3 contains 14 residues. CDR1 and CDR2 from the germline V gene are ENHRY and SYGVKD. CDR3 sequence reads: CAISPTLGKETQYF. The CDR3 nucleotides are TGTGCCATCAGCCCAACCCTAGGGAAAGAGACCCAGTACTTC.

This clone was seen once. The chain uses TRBV4-3 and TRBJ2-1; D ambiguous. CDR1 is LGHNA, CDR2 YSLEER, per germline. V lost 0 bases and J 5 bases, leaving 11 bases between the germline ends. The CDR3 totals 15 residues. CDR3 region: CASSQEVGSHNEQFF. In DNA form, the CDR3 reads TGCGCCAGCAGCCAAGAAGTGGGAAGTCACAATGAGCAGTTCTTC.

For the CDR3, the DNA is TGTGCCAGCAGGCCCAATGTCAGGGGACTTTACGAGCAGTACTTC. It yields the protein CASRPNVRGLYEQYF. The chain is built from TRBV27 and TRBJ2-7; the D gene could be TRBD1 or TRBD2 (6 bases each). Germline CDR1 MNHEY, CDR2 SMNVEV (reference sequence). This CDR3 spans 15 amino acids. Trimming shortened V by 6 bases and J by 4 bases, and 19 bases separated the two germline ends.

Remarks on this clone: The sample holds other DNA sequences that translate to the same CDR3. The genes are TRBV27 and TRBJ2-7, with a weak D call TRBD2 (6 bases). V lost 4 bases, J lost 2 bases, and 6 bases lay in between. The CDR3 length is 12 residues. Germline CDR1 and CDR2: MNHEY and SMNVEV (reference sequence). CDR3 bases: TGTGCCAGCAGTTCGGGGGCCTACGAGCAGTACTTC. This encodes CASSSGAYEQYF.

This clone was detected once. The chain combines TRBV29-1 with TRBJ1-1; D might be TRBD1 (6 bases). Germline assignment: CDR1 SQVTM and CDR2 ANQGSEA. Trimming stripped 3 bases from V and 4 bases from J, with 15 bases between. This CDR3 region has 14 residues. CDR3 sequence reads: CSVDGGASGTEAFF. The CDR3 DNA is TGCAGCGTTGATGGGGGGGCGTCGGGCACTGAAGCTTTCTTT.

The chain couples TRBV28 to TRBJ1-2, with 9 bases that match TRBD1. This CDR3 contains 13 residues. J gave up 2 bases and V 9 bases, and 4 bases lay outside the gene matches. Germline V CDR1 and CDR2: MDHEN, SYDVKM. The CDR3 is CASKDRGNYGYTF. The DNA of the CDR3 is TGTGCCAGTAAAGACAGGGGGAACTATGGCTACACCTTC.

The chain recombines TRBV4-1 with TRBJ2-5; the D gene is possibly TRBD1 (6 bases). Trimming took 5 bases from V and 5 from J, leaving 12 bases between them. This CDR3 comprises 13 residues. Germline V gives CDR1 MGHRA, CDR2 YSYEKL. CDR3: CASSEQGPETQYF. In DNA, the CDR3 is TGCGCCAGCAGCGAACAGGGCCCCGAGACCCAGTACTTC.

The rearrangement links TRBV7-9 to TRBJ1-1; the match to TRBD1 covers 10 bases. This CDR3 has 14 amino acids. Germline CDR1 and CDR2: SEHNR and FQNEAQ (reference sequence). V lost 5 bases, J lost 7 bases, and 7 bases stayed unmatched. CDR3 sequence reads: CASSATGGYFEAFF. The DNA for the CDR3 is TGTGCCAGCAGCGCGACAGGGGGCTATTTTGAAGCTTTCTTT.

V and J are TRBV27 and TRBJ2-5; D may match TRBD1 or TRBD2 (5 bases each). This CDR3 has 14 residues. CDR1 MNHEY and CDR2 SMNVEV come from the germline V gene (reference sequence). V lost 6 bases, J lost 5 bases, and 16 bases lay in between. CDR3 nucleotide sequence: TGTGCCAGCAGAATCGGGGCAGTTGGCGAGACCCAGTACTTC. It encodes CASRIGAVGETQYF.

This chain connects TRBV9 to TRBJ1-2, with a weak D call TRBD1 (5 bases). V shed 0 bases and J shed 2 bases, with 11 bases lying between them. This CDR3 is 15 amino acids long. Germline V gives CDR1 SGDLS, CDR2 YYNGEE. In DNA, the CDR3 is TGTGCCAGCAGCGTAGCGGGGACCATCAACTATGGCTACACCTTC. Translating it yields CASSVAGTINYGYTF.

This clone is a singleton in its sample. The chain recombines TRBV6-1 with TRBJ2-7, with 9 bases aligning to TRBD1. Trimming at V came to 2 bases and at J to 2 bases, leaving 4 bases not matched to a gene. Germline V CDR1 and CDR2: MNHNS, SASEGT. The CDR3 runs 15 residues. The CDR3 is CASSENGDRAYEQYF. In nucleotides, the CDR3 is TGTGCCAGCAGTGAAAATGGGGACAGGGCCTACGAGCAGTACTTC.

This clone was counted between two and nine times. This chain joins TRBV27 and TRBJ1-5; D remains unclear. The CDR3 has 13 residues. The V gene's germline CDR1 is MNHEY and CDR2 SMNVEV (reference sequence). Deletions cut 5 bases from V and 6 bases from J, with 11 bases between. DNA of the CDR3: TGTGCCAGCAGTCAACTAGGGATTCAGCCCCAGCATTTT. As protein: CASSQLGIQPQHF.

The gene calls are TRBV4-3 and TRBJ2-5, with 7 bases matching TRBD2. V lost 0 bases to trimming and J lost 2 bases; unmatched junction nucleotides: 15. Germline V gene lookup returns CDR1 LGHNA and CDR2 YSLEER. The CDR3 consists of 19 residues. The CDR3 is CASSQELPLSGKYQETQYF. The DNA of the CDR3 is TGCGCCAGCAGCCAAGAGCTGCCTCTAAGCGGGAAGTATCAAGAGACCCAGTACTTC.

This chain links TRBV25-1 with TRBJ2-1; D not certain. In germline, CDR1 is MGHDK, CDR2 SYGVNS. There are 13 residues in the CDR3. V was trimmed by 7 bases and J by 4 bases, leaving 11 bases between them. The CDR3 loop is CASTISSYNEQFF. CDR3 DNA: TGTGCCAGCACCATTTCGAGTTACAATGAGCAGTTCTTC.

The V call is TRBV11-1, the J call TRBJ2-1; the match to TRBD2 covers 13 bases. Looked up from germline, CDR1 is SGHAT and CDR2 is FQDESV (reference sequence). The CDR3 has 16 residues. The V and J ends lost 5 bases and 4 bases, in that order; junction bases with no gene match: 5. CDR3 sequence: CASSPGLAGAYNEQFF. Written as DNA, the CDR3 is TGTGCCAGCAGCCCAGGACTAGCGGGAGCTTACAATGAGCAGTTCTTC.

V gene TRBV19 combines with J gene TRBJ2-1, with D uncertain. From germline, CDR1 is LNHDA and CDR2 SQIVND (reference sequence). This CDR3 contains 18 residues. V was cut by 3 bases and J by 4 bases, with 22 bases left in between. CDR3 coding DNA: TGTGCCAGTAGTATGAATGTCGGCCCTCAGACGCGGTACAATGAGCAGTTCTTC. Protein product: CASSMNVGPQTRYNEQFF.

V and J are TRBV14 and TRBJ2-2; no reliable D call. The V end lost 0 bases, the J end lost 7 bases, and 12 bases lay between the germline ends. The CDR3 has 15 residues. CDR1 is SGHDN and CDR2 is FVKESK in the germline V gene. The CDR3 DNA sequence: TGTGCCAGCAGCCAAGAGGGGTATCTCAACGGGGAGCTGTTTTTT. It yields the protein CASSQEGYLNGELFF.

Notes on this clone: Within the sample, other DNA sequences also encode this same CDR3. This chain connects TRBV30 to TRBJ2-7; D is perhaps TRBD1 or TRBD2 (5 bases each). This CDR3 has 13 amino acids. Germline CDR1 is GTSNPN and CDR2 is SVGIG (reference sequence). Trimming left V 5 bases short and J 2 bases short, with 13 bases between. CDR3 DNA sequence: TGTGCCTGGTCCGGGGCCGCCCCCTACGAGCAGTACTTC. This codes for CAWSGAAPYEQYF. Full variable domain (outside the CDR3, taken from reference TRBV30 and TRBJ2-7): SQTIHQWPATLVQPVGSPLSLECTVEGTSNPNLYWYRQAAGRGLQLLFYSVGIGQISSEVPQNLSASRPQDRQFILSSKKLLLSDSGFYLCAWSGAAPYEQYFGPGTRLTVT.

The V and J genes are TRBV19 and TRBJ2-2; tentatively, D is TRBD1 (6 bases). Germline V gene data show CDR1 as LNHDA and CDR2 as SQIVND (reference sequence). The CDR3 sequence is 17 residues long. V gave up 0 bases and J gave up 5 bases, with 16 bases separating them. CDR3 DNA: TGTGCCAGTAGTATAGAAAGACAGGACCGACGGACCGGGGAGCTGTTTTTT. This translates into CASSIERQDRRTGELFF.

This clone was seen once. The rearrangement joins TRBV4-1 to TRBJ1-3; D unclear. V lost 4 bases and J 1 base, leaving 14 bases between the germline ends. In germline, CDR1 is MGHRA, CDR2 YSYEKL. CDR3 length equals 16 residues. The CDR3 nucleotides read TGCGCCAGCAGCCCCACCGGGGTGGGTTCTGGAAACACCATATATTTT. Protein sequence: CASSPTGVGSGNTIYF.

This clone was detected only once. In DNA form, the CDR3 reads TGTGCCAGCTCTTCCGTAGCGGGGAAGAACACCGGGGAGCTGTTTTTT. Translation gives CASSSVAGKNTGELFF. V usage is TRBV27 and J usage is TRBJ2-2, with 8 nucleotides matching TRBD2. The CDR3 runs to 16 residues. Germline-derived CDR1 and CDR2 are MNHEY and SMNVEV (reference sequence). The J segment lost 1 base and the V segment lost 8 bases, leaving 9 bases of the junction unmatched.

The chain combines TRBV7-2 with TRBJ1-2; D remains ambiguous. Trimming removed 5 bases at V and 0 bases at J, with 13 bases between. CDR3 size: 15 residues. The germline gives CDR1 SGHTA, CDR2 FQGNSA. CDR3 amino acids: CASSPKGYANYGYTF. The CDR3 DNA reads TGTGCCAGCAGCCCCAAGGGCTACGCTAACTATGGCTACACCTTC.

This chain joins TRBV19 and TRBJ2-2, with D possibly being TRBD1 (6 bases). This CDR3 region has 13 residues. CDR1 and CDR2 from the germline V gene are LNHDA and SQIVND (reference sequence). With 11 bases removed from V and 5 bases from J, the gap between germline ends came to 15 bases. The CDR3: CAGQQGRTGELFF. The CDR3 nucleotides read TGTGCCGGACAACAGGGACGTACCGGGGAGCTGTTTTTT.

This rearrangement joins TRBV7-9 to TRBJ2-6; D possibly corresponds to TRBD2 (6 bases). V was trimmed by 5 bases and J by 2 bases, leaving 16 bases between them. CDR3 length equals 17 residues. The germline V gene encodes CDR1 SEHNR and CDR2 FQNEAQ (reference sequence). This CDR3 reads CASSRGTEGPGANVLTF. CDR3 DNA sequence: TGTGCCAGCAGCCGGGGGACGGAAGGCCCTGGGGCCAACGTCCTGACTTTC.